This section outlines one TCR beta chain sequence together with its context. This entry is derived from a study of OX40 agonist ivuxolimab in advanced cancers. For the study at large: Ivuxolimab was delivered to patients intravenously every 2 weeks at doses spanning 0.01 to 10 mg/kg.

Systemic immunosuppression or autoimmune disease history was grounds to exclude patients. Assay: immunoSEQ multiplex PCR; the TCRdb copy retains only in-frame clones and omits some. The sample consists of 90,000 or so clones, 90% to 95% of them appearing once. This CDR3 comprises 13 residues. CDR1 and CDR2 from the germline V gene are ENHRY and SYGVKD. V was shortened by 8 bases and J by 5 bases, with 10 bases between the two germline ends. The rearrangement joins TRBV10-3 to TRBJ1-6; the D gene is possibly TRBD1 (5 bases). The sequencing used CD4+ or CD8+ T cells sorted from blood, collected in a trial of the OX40 agonist ivuxolimab. The receptor was isolated from an adult with an advanced solid tumor such as melanoma, head and neck, liver or kidney cancer. As DNA, the CDR3 is TGTGCCATCGGGACGGAGAATAATTCACCCCTCCACTTT. As protein: CAIGTENNSPLHF.